Here is one T cell receptor beta chain with its context. Antigen specificity is unknown. This record belongs to a study of beta chain features in type 1 diabetes. Broader study findings: All four CD4+ subsets from Type 1 diabetes patients carried moderately but significantly shorter TCRB CDR3s.

All of the isolated RNA was reverse transcribed, so expressed TCRB transcripts were sequenced. Measured with immunoSEQ multiplex PCR; TCRdb has only the in-frame clones, and not every one. In the table there are 160,000 or so clones, roughly 10% of which are singletons. Trimming stripped 0 bases from V and 6 bases from J, with 9 bases between. Per the germline V gene, CDR1 is GTSNPN and CDR2 is SVGIG (reference sequence). This CDR3 spans 13 amino acids. The gene calls are TRBV30 and TRBJ1-5; D unresolved. Sequencing was carried out using central memory CD4+ T cells from blood. The clonotype comes from a young woman with type 1 diabetes. CDR3 sequence (DNA): TGTGCCTGGAGTGTCCAGGCCCTTCAGCCCCAGCATTTT. Amino acids: CAWSVQALQPQHF.